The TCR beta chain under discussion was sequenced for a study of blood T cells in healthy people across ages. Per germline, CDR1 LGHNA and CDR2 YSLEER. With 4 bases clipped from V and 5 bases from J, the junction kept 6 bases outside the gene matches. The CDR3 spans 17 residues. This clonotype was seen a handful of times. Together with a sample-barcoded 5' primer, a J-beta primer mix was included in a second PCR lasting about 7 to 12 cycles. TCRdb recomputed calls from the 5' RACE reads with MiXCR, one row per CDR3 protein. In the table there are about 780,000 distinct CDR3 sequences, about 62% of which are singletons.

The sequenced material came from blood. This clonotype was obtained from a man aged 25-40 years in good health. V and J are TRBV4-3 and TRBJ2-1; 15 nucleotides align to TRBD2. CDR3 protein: CASSPGTSGGLHNEQFF. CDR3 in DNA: TGCGCCAGCAGCCCTGGGACTAGCGGGGGGCTCCACAATGAGCAGTTCTTC.